The 16 T cell receptor beta chains in this list originate from one sample, sequenced in a study of regulatory T cells in long-lasting Graves disease. Arm-PCR of CDR3 regions and iRepertoire HTBI primers were used to build TCR beta libraries. From the multiplex PCR reads, TCRdb called clonotypes with MiXCR, one entry per CDR3 protein. The table shows about 440,000 distinct CDR3 sequences, with approximately 15% occurring only once. The time point denotes: newly diagnosed GD, antithyroid drugs for less than 3 months. PBMCs provided the RNA from which the TCR library was made. These same data were also listed under a study on T cells in Graves' hyperthyroidism and ophthalmopathy.

The sequences come from peripheral blood mononuclear cells (PBMCs), collected at new diagnosis, from a patient treated with antithyroid drugs. These TCRs come from a woman aged 30 to 39 with Graves disease.

This clonotype was counted between two and nine times. V and J are TRBV7-2 and TRBJ2-1; TRBD1 matches 8 bases. This CDR3 has 15 amino acids. The V gene's germline CDR1 is SGHTA and CDR2 FQGNSA. Losses at the gene ends were 6 bases for V and 2 bases for J; bases not matched to a gene: 6. The CDR3 DNA is TGTGCCAGCAGTATGGGGACAGGTCCCTACAATGAGCAGTTCTTC. Protein sequence: CASSMGTGPYNEQFF.

The V gene is TRBV27, the J gene TRBJ2-1; no clear D gene. The last part of the DNA fits TRBJ2-7 better; the J call may be wrong. The CDR3 contains 14 residues. Germline CDR1 and CDR2: MNHEY and SMNVEV (reference sequence). The DNA for the CDR3 is TGTGCCAGCAGTTTTGGCAGCTCCTACAATGAGCAGTACTTC. Translation: CASSFGSSYNEQYF.

This clonotype has a count of ten or more. The chain couples TRBV14 to TRBJ2-3; TRBD2 matches at 7 bases. Germline values: CDR1 SGHDN, CDR2 FVKESK. The trim removed 1 base at V and 3 bases at J, leaving 10 bases unmatched. The CDR3 extends over 17 amino acids. CDR3 sequence: CASSQGPAGRDTDTQYF. CDR3 DNA sequence: TGTGCCAGCAGCCAAGGCCCAGCGGGGAGGGATACAGATACGCAGTATTTT.

This clonotype was seen at least ten times. V gene TRBV12-3 or TRBV12-4 combines with J gene TRBJ2-7; TRBD2 matches at 7 bases. CDR3 length: 13 residues. V shed 8 bases, J shed 1 base, and the junction held 5 bases outside the gene matches. The CDR3 DNA follows: TGTGCCAGCTCGTTCGGGAGGTCCTACGAGCAGTACTTC. Translation: CASSFGRSYEQYF.

The chain couples TRBV20-1 to TRBJ1-1, with D maybe TRBD1 (6 bases). The CDR3 is made up of 15 amino acids. The germline CDR1 and CDR2 sequences are DFQATT and SNEGSKA (reference sequence). Trimming cost V 6 bases and J 1 base, with 18 bases left between them. The CDR3 DNA reads as TGCAGTGCGAAACCTCCGGGACACAAGAACACTGAAGCTTTCTTT. Protein: CSAKPPGHKNTEAFF.

This clonotype was detected a few times. V and J are TRBV11-1 and TRBJ2-1, with 9 bases aligning to TRBD2. The length of the CDR3 is 24 residues. Per germline, CDR1 SGHAT and CDR2 FQDESV (reference sequence). The V gene end was trimmed by 4 bases and the J gene end by 4 bases; junction bases not matched to a gene: 32. CDR3 in amino acids: CASSSPRGPGAGGPRSFWYNEQFF. DNA of the CDR3: TGTGCCAGCAGCTCCCCGCGGGGGCCAGGGGCGGGAGGGCCAAGGTCGTTCTGGTACAATGAGCAGTTCTTC.

This clonotype was seen more than once but under ten times. The chain couples TRBV4-2 to TRBJ2-5; D is perhaps TRBD1 (6 bases). Germline-derived CDR1 and CDR2 are LGHNA and YNFKEQ. CDR3 length: 16 residues. V was clipped by 0 bases and J by 5 bases, with 16 bases between them. The CDR3 loop is CASSQDEGFRGETQYF. Here the CDR3 DNA reads TGTGCCAGCAGCCAAGACGAAGGGTTTAGGGGGGAGACCCAGTACTTC.

In its sample, this clonotype was seen a few times. It may be a read error: a sequence one base away is much more abundant. This rearrangement joins TRBV2 to TRBJ1-1, with D unresolved. This CDR3 has 13 residues. CDR1 is SNHLY and CDR2 is FYNNEI in the germline V gene. CDR3: CASSVGMNTGAFF. The CDR3 nucleotides read TGTGCCAGCAGTGTAGGGATGAACACTGGAGCTTTCTTT.

This clonotype was recorded many times. V usage is TRBV6-1 and J usage is TRBJ2-5, with D tentatively TRBD2 (6 bases). CDR1 and CDR2 (germline): MNHNS, SASEGT. V was shortened by 8 bases and J by 4 bases, with 14 bases between the two germline ends. The length of the CDR3 is 13 residues. CDR3 amino acids: CASGAGKGETQYF. The CDR3 DNA reads TGTGCCAGCGGGGCGGGGAAGGGAGAGACCCAGTACTTC.

The chain carries TRBV2 and TRBJ2-7; no reliable D call. Germline V gives CDR1 SNHLY, CDR2 FYNNEI. Trimming shortened V by 7 bases and J by 3 bases, and 16 bases separated the two germline ends. This CDR3 is 14 amino acids long. CDR3 loop: CASNPTDINYEQYF. CDR3 nucleotide sequence: TGTGCCAGCAATCCCACAGATATCAACTACGAGCAGTACTTC.

The table lists this clonotype with many counts. The chain is built from TRBV2 and TRBJ1-5; no reliable D call. CDR3 length equals 13 residues. Germline loops: CDR1 SNHLY, CDR2 FYNNEI. The germline V and J ends were trimmed by 4 bases and 0 bases, with 4 bases remaining between them. DNA of the CDR3: TGTGCCAGCAGTGGGACTAGCAATCAGCCCCAGCATTTT. Its translation is CASSGTSNQPQHF.

DNA of the CDR3: TGCAGCGTTCTCAAGGGGAATGAAGGCTACACCTTC. This encodes CSVLKGNEGYTF. The J gene is TRBJ1-2, the V gene TRBV29-1; D is perhaps TRBD1 (5 bases). The V end was cut by 5 bases, the J end by 8 bases, with 15 bases between. The CDR3 extends over 12 amino acids. Germline V lookup: CDR1 SQVTM, CDR2 ANQGSEA.

The rearrangement joins TRBV10-3 to TRBJ1-2, with D possibly being TRBD1 (6 bases). The germline gives CDR1 ENHRY, CDR2 SYGVKD. The V and J ends lost 10 bases and 4 bases respectively, with 13 bases between them. The CDR3 spans 12 residues. The CDR3 loop is CARYRVFYGYTF. CDR3 in DNA: TGTGCCAGATACAGGGTTTTCTATGGCTACACCTTC.

This clonotype occurred a few times. The chain combines TRBV7-9 with TRBJ1-2; tentative D call: TRBD1 (6 bases). Deletions cut 0 bases from V and 3 bases from J, with 20 bases between. The CDR3 is made up of 18 amino acids. Germline V lookup: CDR1 SEHNR, CDR2 FQNEAQ (reference sequence). CDR3 in amino acids: CASSLAEIPGTNHYGYTF. DNA for the CDR3: TGTGCCAGCAGCTTAGCCGAAATTCCCGGGACAAACCACTATGGCTACACCTTC.

J is TRBJ1-5 and V is TRBV5-6; the D gene is possibly TRBD1 (5 bases). CDR1 is SGHDT and CDR2 is YYEEEE in the germline V gene. V lost 2 bases and J lost 7, with 16 bases in between. This CDR3 contains 15 residues. The CDR3 region has the DNA TGTGCCAGCAGCTTCCGGGGCCGCGTTGAACAGCCCCAGCATTTT. Translation: CASSFRGRVEQPQHF.

This clonotype appeared many times. The chain couples TRBV30 to TRBJ1-1; D uncertain. Trimming removed 6 bases from V and 5 bases from J, with 13 bases in between. The germline gives CDR1 GTSNPN, CDR2 SVGIG (reference sequence). The CDR3 has 12 amino acids. The CDR3 loop reads CACTFGRTEAFF. Written as DNA, the CDR3 is TGTGCCTGTACTTTCGGGAGGACTGAAGCTTTCTTT.